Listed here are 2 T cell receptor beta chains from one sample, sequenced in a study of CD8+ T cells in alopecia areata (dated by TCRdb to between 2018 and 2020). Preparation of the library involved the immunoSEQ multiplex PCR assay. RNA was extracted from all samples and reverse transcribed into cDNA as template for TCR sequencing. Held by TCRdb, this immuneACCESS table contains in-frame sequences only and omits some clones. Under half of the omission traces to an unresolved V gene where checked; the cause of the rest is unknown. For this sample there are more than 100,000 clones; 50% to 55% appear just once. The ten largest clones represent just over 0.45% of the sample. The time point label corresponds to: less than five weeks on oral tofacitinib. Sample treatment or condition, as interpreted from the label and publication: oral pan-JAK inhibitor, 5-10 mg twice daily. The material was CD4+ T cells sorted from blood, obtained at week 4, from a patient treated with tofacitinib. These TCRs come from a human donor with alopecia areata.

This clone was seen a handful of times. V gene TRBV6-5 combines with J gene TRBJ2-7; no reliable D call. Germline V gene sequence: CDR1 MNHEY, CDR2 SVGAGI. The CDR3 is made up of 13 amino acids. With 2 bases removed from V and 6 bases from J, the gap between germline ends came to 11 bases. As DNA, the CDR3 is TGTGCCAGCAGTTACAGGCAGGCCACCGAGCAGTACTTC. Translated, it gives CASSYRQATEQYF.

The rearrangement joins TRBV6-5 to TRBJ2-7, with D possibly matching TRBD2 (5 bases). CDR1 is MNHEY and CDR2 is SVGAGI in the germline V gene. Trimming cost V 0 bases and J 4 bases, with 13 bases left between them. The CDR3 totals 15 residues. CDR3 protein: CASSYSSNGGYEQYF. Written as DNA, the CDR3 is TGTGCCAGCAGTTACTCTAGTAATGGAGGTTACGAGCAGTACTTC.